This entry lists 26 T cell receptor beta chains sequenced from one sample in a study of graft-versus-host responses after intestinal transplantation. The antigens for these receptors are not known. Assay: immunoSEQ multiplex PCR; the TCRdb copy retains only in-frame clones and omits some. The sample has some 90,000 clones, around 90% seen once; the top ten hold roughly 6%. The material was unstimulated CD8+ T cells sorted from spleen or lymph node cells, obtained before intestinal transplant. The receptors derive from a human donor who received an intestinal transplant.

This clone was seen only once. CDR3 loop: CASSAGDGNQPQHF. The CDR3 bases are TGTGCCAGCAGTGCAGGGGATGGCAATCAGCCCCAGCATTTT. The rearrangement links TRBV2 to TRBJ1-5; D may be TRBD1 (6 bases). Trimming took off 4 bases at V and 2 bases at J, with 9 bases between the two ends. The CDR3 runs 14 residues. Per germline, CDR1 SNHLY and CDR2 FYNNEI.

This clone appeared a few times. This rearrangement joins TRBV11-2 to TRBJ2-1, with TRBD2 matching 10 bases. This CDR3 region has 13 residues. The germline gives CDR1 SGHAT, CDR2 FQNNGV. J was trimmed by 6 bases and V by 8 bases; bases with no gene match: 4. The CDR3 loop is CASGVAGGNEQFF. The CDR3 DNA reads TGTGCCAGCGGGGTAGCGGGAGGCAATGAGCAGTTCTTC. Together with reference TRBV11-2 and TRBJ2-1, the CDR3 gives the full variable domain: EAGVAQSPRYKIIEKRQSVAFWCNPISGHATLYWYQQILGQGPKLLIQFQNNGVVDDSQLPKDRFSAERLKGVDSTLKIQPAKLEDSAVYLCASGVAGGNEQFFGPGTRLTVL.

V gene TRBV7-6 combines with J gene TRBJ1-1; D perhaps matches TRBD1 (5 bases). Germline-derived CDR1 and CDR2 are SGHVS and FNYEAQ. The germline V and J ends were trimmed by 8 bases and 11 bases, with 15 bases remaining between them. This CDR3 region has 11 residues. This CDR3 reads CASATEGEAFF. CDR3 coding DNA: TGTGCCAGCGCGACCGAAGGGGAGGCTTTCTTT.

The CDR3 DNA is TGTGCCAGCAGTTTATTTGGTCCCTACGAGCAGTACTTC. Protein: CASSLFGPYEQYF. V usage is TRBV27 and J usage is TRBJ2-7, with D uncertain. The ends were cut back, 1 base at V and 2 bases at J, with 6 bases in the middle. CDR1 and CDR2 (germline): MNHEY, SMNVEV (reference sequence). This CDR3 spans 13 amino acids.

The rearrangement links TRBV6-5 to TRBJ1-4, with TRBD1 identical over 9 bases. CDR1 MNHEY and CDR2 SVGAGI come from the germline V gene. J was trimmed by 10 bases and V by 0 bases; bases with no gene match: 3. This CDR3 contains 14 residues. CDR3 residues: CASSYSGGQGKLFF. DNA of the CDR3: TGTGCCAGCAGTTACTCGGGGGGACAGGGAAAACTGTTTTTT.

This clone has a single count. The chain employs TRBV5-6 and TRBJ2-5; no clear D gene. The J call may be incorrect, as the DNA end agrees better with TRBJ2-7. The germline V gene has CDR1 SGHDT and CDR2 YYEEEE. There are 14 residues in the CDR3. The CDR3 nucleotides read TGTGCCAGCAGCTTGGAAGGGCCCTCCTACGAGCAGTACTTC. It encodes CASSLEGPSYEQYF.

This chain uses TRBV6-5 with TRBJ1-2; weak D call: TRBD1 (6 bases). V was pared by 6 bases and J by 0 bases, with 8 bases between. CDR1 is MNHEY and CDR2 is SVGAGI in the germline V gene. The CDR3 sequence is 13 residues long. The CDR3 DNA sequence: TGTGCCAGCAGAACAGGGTCTAACTATGGCTACACCTTC. It yields the protein CASRTGSNYGYTF.

The V call is TRBV25-1, the J call TRBJ1-2; D is unresolved. This CDR3 is built from 13 residues. V gave up 2 bases and J gave up 4 bases, with 8 bases separating them. Germline loops: CDR1 MGHDK, CDR2 SYGVNS. CDR3 in DNA: TGTGCCAGCAGTGAACTGGGGATCTATGGCTACACCTTC. Translation: CASSELGIYGYTF.

This chain links TRBV9 with TRBJ1-1; TRBD1 might be the D (6 bases). The CDR3 contains 13 residues. With 4 bases removed from V and 4 bases from J, the gap between germline ends came to 11 bases. Germline lookup yields CDR1 SGDLS and CDR2 YYNGEE. The CDR3 is CASSTGGATEAFF. CDR3 DNA: TGTGCCAGCAGCACCGGGGGGGCCACTGAAGCTTTCTTT.

This chain links TRBV5-4 with TRBJ2-1; TRBD2 agrees at 7 bases. Germline-derived CDR1 and CDR2 are SGHNT and YYREEE (reference sequence). V lost 0 bases to trimming and J lost 8 bases; unmatched junction nucleotides: 8. The CDR3 covers 15 residues. CDR3 in amino acids: CASSLEGRGVDEQFF. Here the CDR3 DNA reads TGTGCCAGCAGCTTGGAGGGACGGGGGGTGGATGAGCAGTTCTTC. Drawing the rest from reference TRBV5-4 and TRBJ2-1, the complete variable domain is ETGVTQSPTHLIKTRGQQVTLRCSSQSGHNTVSWYQQALGQGPQFIFQYYREEENGRGNFPPRFSGLQFPNYSSELNVNALELDDSALYLCASSLEGRGVDEQFFGPGTRLTVL.

This clone has only one observation. The DNA for the CDR3 is TGTGCCAGCAGTCACGGACAGGGGTACGAGCAGTACTTC. Translation: CASSHGQGYEQYF. The chain recombines TRBV7-9 with TRBJ2-7, with TRBD1 matching 9 bases. The CDR3 totals 13 residues. Germline CDR1 is SEHNR and CDR2 is FQNEAQ (reference sequence). Losses at the gene ends were 6 bases for V and 4 bases for J; bases not matched to a gene: 4.

The chain employs TRBV13 and TRBJ1-4; D unclear. V lost 1 base, J lost 8 bases, and 8 bases lay in between. This CDR3 is built from 13 residues. In germline, CDR1 is PRHDT, CDR2 FYEKMQ (reference sequence). The CDR3 loop reads CASSLVGGEKLFF. As DNA, the CDR3 is TGTGCCAGCAGCTTAGTAGGAGGGGAAAAACTGTTTTTT.

The rearrangement joins TRBV4-1 to TRBJ1-4, with D unresolved. Germline V lookup: CDR1 MGHRA, CDR2 YSYEKL. The CDR3 extends over 15 amino acids. Trimming stripped 1 base from V and 5 bases from J, with 11 bases between. CDR3 sequence reads: CASSQGTEINEKLFF. The CDR3 DNA reads TGCGCCAGCAGCCAAGGCACAGAAATAAATGAAAAACTGTTTTTT.

This chain uses TRBV11-1 with TRBJ2-7; a possible D gene is TRBD1 (6 bases). This CDR3 region has 14 residues. The germline V gene encodes CDR1 SGHAT and CDR2 FQDESV (reference sequence). V was clipped by 3 bases and J by 2 bases, with 11 bases between them. CDR3 in amino acids: CASSFGRGTYEQYF. The CDR3 DNA follows: TGTGCCAGCAGCTTCGGCAGGGGCACCTACGAGCAGTACTTC.

Of note for this clone: A read error may produce the germline difference seen at one junction end. The sample carries other DNA sequences with the same CDR3. The chain employs TRBV10-2 and TRBJ2-7; D call uncertain. In germline, CDR1 is WSHSY, CDR2 SAAADI. This CDR3 is 11 amino acids long. CDR3 amino acids: CASSESYEQYF. The DNA for the CDR3 is TGCGCCAGCAGCGAGTCCTACGAGCAGTACTTC.

V and J are TRBV6-5 and TRBJ2-5, with a tentative D call TRBD1 (5 bases). V shed 10 bases and J shed 4 bases, with 10 bases lying between them. The germline gives CDR1 MNHEY, CDR2 SVGAGI. CDR3 size: 11 residues. The CDR3 reads CATQGTETQYF. The DNA for the CDR3 is TGTGCCACCCAGGGCACAGAGACCCAGTACTTC.

This chain uses TRBV7-9 with TRBJ1-6; D might be TRBD1 (6 bases). V lost 5 bases to trimming and J lost 3 bases, with 8 bases between them. The CDR3 length is 14 residues. The germline gives CDR1 SEHNR, CDR2 FQNEAQ (reference sequence). In DNA, the CDR3 is TGTGCCAGCAGCGAGACAGGCTATAATTCACCCCTCCACTTT. It specifies CASSETGYNSPLHF.

The chain employs TRBV27 and TRBJ2-7, with D possibly TRBD1 on 6 matching bases. Per germline, CDR1 MNHEY and CDR2 SMNVEV (reference sequence). The CDR3 length is 12 residues. V gave up 8 bases and J gave up 1 base, with 9 bases separating them. The CDR3 reads CASQGGSYEQYF. The CDR3 DNA reads as TGTGCCAGCCAAGGGGGTTCCTACGAGCAGTACTTC.

The count of this clone is one. V usage is TRBV13 and J usage is TRBJ1-2; D gene ambiguous. This CDR3 is built from 15 residues. Trimming removed 1 base from V and 4 bases from J, with 13 bases in between. The V gene's germline CDR1 is PRHDT and CDR2 FYEKMQ (reference sequence). The CDR3 nucleotides read TGTGCCAGCAGCTTAGTGATGGGAGCTGCCTATGGCTACACCTTC. Amino acid sequence: CASSLVMGAAYGYTF.

The chain combines TRBV7-2 with TRBJ2-1; no clear D. Germline V gene sequence: CDR1 SGHTA, CDR2 FQGNSA. Trimming pared 5 bases from V and 7 bases from J, leaving 15 bases between. The CDR3 length is 14 residues. The DNA of the CDR3 is TGTGCCAGCAGCATAAGTGGTTCTTGGAATGAGCAGTTCTTC. Its translation is CASSISGSWNEQFF.

The CDR3 here is CSVEEGGGPDTQYF. For the CDR3, the DNA is TGCAGCGTTGAAGAGGGGGGGGGCCCAGATACGCAGTATTTT. The chain joins TRBV29-1 to TRBJ2-3; D may be TRBD2 (7 bases). This CDR3 region has 14 residues. In germline, CDR1 is SQVTM, CDR2 ANQGSEA. V gave up 0 bases and J gave up 4 bases, with 11 bases separating them.

The chain combines TRBV6-6 with TRBJ2-7; TRBD2 aligns across 11 bases. In germline, CDR1 is MNHNY, CDR2 SVGAGI (reference sequence). This CDR3 region has 16 residues. Unmatched junction bases numbered 5, after V lost 1 base and J lost 3 bases. The CDR3 DNA reads as TGTGCCAGCAGTTACTGGTTAGCGGGAGGGGTCTACGAGCAGTACTTC. It specifies CASSYWLAGGVYEQYF.

The rearrangement uses TRBV9 and TRBJ2-3; 10 bases map to TRBD2. From germline, CDR1 is SGDLS and CDR2 YYNGEE. The V gene end was trimmed by 4 bases and the J gene end by 3 bases; junction bases not matched to a gene: 5. This CDR3 contains 15 residues. CDR3 residues: CASSPGLAITDTQYF. The CDR3 DNA sequence: TGTGCCAGCAGCCCGGGACTAGCGATAACAGATACGCAGTATTTT. Filled out from reference TRBV9 and TRBJ2-3, the complete variable domain reads DSGVTQTPKHLITATGQRVTLRCSPRSGDLSVYWYQQSLDQGLQFLIQYYNGEERAKGNILERFSAQQFPDLHSELNLSSLELGDSALYFCASSPGLAITDTQYFGPGTRLTVL.

This chain links TRBV29-1 with TRBJ1-2, with a possible D match to TRBD1 (5 bases). The V end was cut by 3 bases, the J end by 4 bases, with 15 bases between. CDR3 length equals 14 residues. From germline, CDR1 is SQVTM and CDR2 ANQGSEA. The CDR3 here is CSVESGSRAYGYTF. CDR3 DNA sequence: TGCAGCGTTGAGTCAGGGAGCCGAGCCTATGGCTACACCTTC.

The J gene is TRBJ2-1, the V gene TRBV28; no firm D call. Trimming removed 6 bases from V and 6 bases from J, with 18 bases in between. The CDR3 has 15 residues. In germline, CDR1 is MDHEN, CDR2 SYDVKM. The CDR3 region is CASRFGLEITNEQFF. The CDR3 region has the DNA TGTGCCAGCAGGTTTGGGCTAGAGATCACCAATGAGCAGTTCTTC.

This sequence joins TRBV28 and TRBJ1-1; no clear D. The V end was cut by 3 bases, the J end by 0 bases, with 14 bases between. The CDR3 is 16 amino acids. Germline-derived CDR1 and CDR2 are MDHEN and SYDVKM. The CDR3 protein is CASSLFIASMNTEAFF. The DNA for the CDR3 is TGTGCCAGCAGTTTGTTTATAGCGTCAATGAACACTGAAGCTTTCTTT.